This T cell receptor beta chain was captured by sequencing in a study of T-cell reconstitution after alpha-beta-depleted transplantation in children (dated by TCRdb to about 2016). About the full investigation: Using TCR repertoire profiling, the study followed T-cell immune reconstitution in a quantitative way in children after TCRalphabeta/CD19-depleted allogeneic hematopoietic cell transplantation.

The library came from PCR. Sequenced using an Illumina HiSeq 2500. To normalize quantification of the TCRbeta repertoire, the TCR libraries were built with molecular barcoding that relied on unique molecular identifiers. The public sequencing data were trimmed at Q25 with fastp and processed into clonotypes with MiXCR by TCRdb, which kept only in-frame beta chains. For every CDR3 protein sequence, its rows merge into one entry that carries the most common genes and DNA. The sample table records about 610,000 distinct CDR3 sequences; 8% to 11% of these occur just once. Of the sample, about 4% falls within the top ten clones. V is cut back by 3 bases and J by 2 bases, with 4 bases in the junction unmatched. The germline V gene (reference sequence) specifies SEHNR as CDR1 and FQNEAQ as CDR2. Including the terminal cysteine and phenylalanine, the CDR3 comprises 16 residues. Left in the record is the CDR3 DNA by itself, 48 bases read in frame from the first base.

Points on this clonotype: The specificity of this receptor is unknown. Base-call qualities are not available, and no considerably larger clone is one nucleotide away.

The input for sequencing was PBMCs from the stem cell graft donor, taken from the stem cell graft. The sequence links TRBV7-9 to TRBJ2-3, with 11 central nucleotides matching TRBD2. This clonotype was obtained from a human donor who donated a stem cell graft to a child with acute myeloid leukemia. The CDR3 reads CASSFGTSGDTDTQYF. The nucleotide sequence reads TGTGCCAGCAGCTTCGGGACTAGCGGCGACACAGATACGCAGTATTTT.